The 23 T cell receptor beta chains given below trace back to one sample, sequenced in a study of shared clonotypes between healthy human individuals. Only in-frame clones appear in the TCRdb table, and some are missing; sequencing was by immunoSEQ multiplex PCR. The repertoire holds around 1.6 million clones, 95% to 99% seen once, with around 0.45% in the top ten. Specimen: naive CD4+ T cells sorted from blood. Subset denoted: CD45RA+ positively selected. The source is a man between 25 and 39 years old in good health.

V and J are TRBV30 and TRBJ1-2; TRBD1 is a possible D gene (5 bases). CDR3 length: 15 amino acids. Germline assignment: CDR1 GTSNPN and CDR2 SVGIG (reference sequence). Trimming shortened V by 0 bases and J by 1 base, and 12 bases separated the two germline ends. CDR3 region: CAWSVRREGNYGYTF. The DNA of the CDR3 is TGTGCCTGGAGTGTACGCAGGGAGGGTAACTATGGCTACACCTTC.

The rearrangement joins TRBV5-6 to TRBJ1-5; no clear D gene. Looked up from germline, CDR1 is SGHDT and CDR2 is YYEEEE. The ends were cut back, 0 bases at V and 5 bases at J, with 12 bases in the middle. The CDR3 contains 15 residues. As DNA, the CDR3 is TGTGCCAGCAGCTTGGGACCGGCTCCCCATCAGCCCCAGCATTTT. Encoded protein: CASSLGPAPHQPQHF.

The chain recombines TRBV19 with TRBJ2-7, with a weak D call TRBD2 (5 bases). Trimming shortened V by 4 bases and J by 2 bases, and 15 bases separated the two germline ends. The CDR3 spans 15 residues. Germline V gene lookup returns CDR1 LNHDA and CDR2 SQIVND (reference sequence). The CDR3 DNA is TGTGCCAGTAGTACCGAGGGCACACCAACCTACGAGCAGTACTTC. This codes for CASSTEGTPTYEQYF.

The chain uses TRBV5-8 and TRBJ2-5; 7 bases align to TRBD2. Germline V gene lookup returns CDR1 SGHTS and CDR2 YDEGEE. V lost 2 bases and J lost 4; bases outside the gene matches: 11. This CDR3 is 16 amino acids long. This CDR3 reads CASSLQRGGPRETQYF. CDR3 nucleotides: TGTGCCAGCAGCTTACAGCGGGGAGGGCCGCGAGAGACCCAGTACTTC.

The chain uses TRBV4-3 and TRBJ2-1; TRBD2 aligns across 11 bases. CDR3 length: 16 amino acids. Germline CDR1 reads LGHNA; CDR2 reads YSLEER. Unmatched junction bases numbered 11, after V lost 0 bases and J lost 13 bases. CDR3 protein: CASSQDLASGRTNQFF. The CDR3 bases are TGCGCCAGCAGCCAAGATCTGGCTAGCGGGAGGACCAATCAGTTCTTC.

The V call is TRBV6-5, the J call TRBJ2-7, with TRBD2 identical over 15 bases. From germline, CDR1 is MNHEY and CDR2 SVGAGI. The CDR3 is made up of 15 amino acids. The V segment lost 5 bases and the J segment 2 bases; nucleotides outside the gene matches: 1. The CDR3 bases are TGTGCCAGCAGTCGGACTAGCGGGAGGGCCTACGAGCAGTACTTC. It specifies CASSRTSGRAYEQYF.

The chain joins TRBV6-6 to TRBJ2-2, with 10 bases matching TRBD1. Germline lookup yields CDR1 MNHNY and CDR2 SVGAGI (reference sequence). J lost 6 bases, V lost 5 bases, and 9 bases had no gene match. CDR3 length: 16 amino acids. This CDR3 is CASSADRGQEAGELFF. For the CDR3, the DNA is TGTGCCAGCAGTGCCGACAGGGGGCAAGAGGCCGGGGAGCTGTTTTTT.

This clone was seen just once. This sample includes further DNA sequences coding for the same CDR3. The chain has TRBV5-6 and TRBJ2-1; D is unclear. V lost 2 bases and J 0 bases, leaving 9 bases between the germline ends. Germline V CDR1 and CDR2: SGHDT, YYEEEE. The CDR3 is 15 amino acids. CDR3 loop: CASSFNPSSYNEQFF. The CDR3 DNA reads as TGTGCCAGCAGCTTTAACCCCAGCTCCTACAATGAGCAGTTCTTC. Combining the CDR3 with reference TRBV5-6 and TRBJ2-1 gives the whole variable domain DAGVTQSPTHLIKTRGQQVTLRCSPKSGHDTVSWYQQALGQGPQFIFQYYEEEERQRGNFPDRFSGHQFPNYSSELNVNALLLGDSALYLCASSFNPSSYNEQFFGPGTRLTVL.

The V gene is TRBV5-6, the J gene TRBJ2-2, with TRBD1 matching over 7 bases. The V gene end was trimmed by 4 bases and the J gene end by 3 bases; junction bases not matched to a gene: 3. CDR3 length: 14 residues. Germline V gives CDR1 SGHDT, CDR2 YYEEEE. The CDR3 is CASSPGQYTGELFF. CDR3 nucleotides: TGTGCCAGCAGCCCGGGACAGTACACCGGGGAGCTGTTTTTT.

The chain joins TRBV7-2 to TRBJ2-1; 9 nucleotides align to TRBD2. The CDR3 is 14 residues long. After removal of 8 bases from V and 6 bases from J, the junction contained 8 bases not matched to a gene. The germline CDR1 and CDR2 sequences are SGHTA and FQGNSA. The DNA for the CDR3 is TGTGCCAGCTCAAATAGCGGGAGACTCAATGAGCAGTTCTTC. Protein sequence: CASSNSGRLNEQFF.

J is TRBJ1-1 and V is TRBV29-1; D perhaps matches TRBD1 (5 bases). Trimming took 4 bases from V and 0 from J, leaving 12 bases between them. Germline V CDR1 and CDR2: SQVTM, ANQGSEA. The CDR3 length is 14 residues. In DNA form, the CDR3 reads TGCAGCGTTGCCCCAGGGACGATGAACACTGAAGCTTTCTTT. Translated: CSVAPGTMNTEAFF.

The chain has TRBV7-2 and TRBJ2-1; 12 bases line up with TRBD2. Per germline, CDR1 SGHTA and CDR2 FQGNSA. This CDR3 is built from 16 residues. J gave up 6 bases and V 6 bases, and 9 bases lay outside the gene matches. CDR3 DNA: TGTGCCAGCAGGCCAAGACTAGCGGGAGTAGGCAATGAGCAGTTCTTC. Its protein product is CASRPRLAGVGNEQFF. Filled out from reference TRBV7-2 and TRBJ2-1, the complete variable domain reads GAGVSQSPSNKVTEKGKDVELRCDPISGHTALYWYRQSLGQGLEFLIYFQGNSAPDKSGLPSDRFSAERTGGSVSTLTIQRTQQEDSAVYLCASRPRLAGVGNEQFFGPGTRLTVL.

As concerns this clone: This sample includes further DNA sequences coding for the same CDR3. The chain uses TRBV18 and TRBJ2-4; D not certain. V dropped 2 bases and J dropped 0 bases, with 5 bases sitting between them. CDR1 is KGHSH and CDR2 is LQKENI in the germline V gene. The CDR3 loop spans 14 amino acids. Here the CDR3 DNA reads TGTGCCAGCTCACCAACTGTAGCCAAAAACATTCAGTACTTC. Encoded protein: CASSPTVAKNIQYF. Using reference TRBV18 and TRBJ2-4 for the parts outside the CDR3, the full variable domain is NAGVMQNPRHLVRRRGQEARLRCSPMKGHSHVYWYRQLPEEGLKFMVYLQKENIIDESGMPKERFSAEFPKEGPSILRIQQVVRGDSAAYFCASSPTVAKNIQYFGAGTRLSVL.

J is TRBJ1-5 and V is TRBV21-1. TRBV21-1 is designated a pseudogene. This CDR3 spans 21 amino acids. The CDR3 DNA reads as TGTGCCAGCAGCAAAAAGCATGAGCGGGCCTGCGACAACAGGTTCATGCGGCCCCAGCATTTT. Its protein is CASSKKHERACDNRFMRPQHF.

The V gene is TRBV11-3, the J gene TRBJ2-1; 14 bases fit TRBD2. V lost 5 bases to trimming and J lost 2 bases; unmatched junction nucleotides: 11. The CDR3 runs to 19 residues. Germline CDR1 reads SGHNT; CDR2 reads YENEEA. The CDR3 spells CASSDTGTSGSYPYNEQFF. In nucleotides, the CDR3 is TGTGCCAGCAGCGATACCGGGACTAGCGGGAGTTACCCCTACAATGAGCAGTTCTTC.

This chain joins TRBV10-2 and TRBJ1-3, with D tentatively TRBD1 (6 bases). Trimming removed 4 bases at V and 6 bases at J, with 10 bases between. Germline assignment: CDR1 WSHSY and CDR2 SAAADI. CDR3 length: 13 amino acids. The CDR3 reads CASSATGSNTIYF. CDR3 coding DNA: TGCGCCAGCAGTGCTACAGGGTCAAACACCATATATTTT.

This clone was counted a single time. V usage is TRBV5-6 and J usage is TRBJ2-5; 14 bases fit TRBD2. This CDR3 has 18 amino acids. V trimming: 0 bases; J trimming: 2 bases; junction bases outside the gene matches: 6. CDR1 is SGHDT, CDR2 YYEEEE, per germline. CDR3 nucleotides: TGTGCCAGCAGCTTGGTCCGACGACTAGCGGGAGGGCAAGAGACCCAGTACTTC. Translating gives CASSLVRRLAGGQETQYF.

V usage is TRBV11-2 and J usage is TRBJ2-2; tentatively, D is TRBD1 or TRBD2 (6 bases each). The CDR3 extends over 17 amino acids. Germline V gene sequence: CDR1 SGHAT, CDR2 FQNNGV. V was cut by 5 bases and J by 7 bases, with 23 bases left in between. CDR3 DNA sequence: TGTGCCAGCAGCCCCAGGGGCCGGGGGCCACCATTCGGGGAGCTGTTTTTT. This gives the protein CASSPRGRGPPFGELFF.

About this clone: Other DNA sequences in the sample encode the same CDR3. CDR3 coding DNA: TGTGCCAGCTCACCGACTAGCGGGAGAAACAATGAGCAGTTCTTC. Its protein is CASSPTSGRNNEQFF. The V gene is TRBV18, the J gene TRBJ2-1; 12 bases agree with TRBD2. Per germline, CDR1 KGHSH and CDR2 LQKENI. V shed 3 bases and J 5 bases; nucleotides not matched to a gene: 2. The CDR3 is 15 residues long.

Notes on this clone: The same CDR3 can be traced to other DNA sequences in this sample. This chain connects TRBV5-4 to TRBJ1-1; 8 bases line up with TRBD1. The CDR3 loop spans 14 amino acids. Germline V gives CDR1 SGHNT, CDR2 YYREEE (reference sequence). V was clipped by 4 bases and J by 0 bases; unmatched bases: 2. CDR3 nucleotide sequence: TGTGCCAGCAGCCTGGGACAGGTGAACACTGAAGCTTTCTTT. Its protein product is CASSLGQVNTEAFF.

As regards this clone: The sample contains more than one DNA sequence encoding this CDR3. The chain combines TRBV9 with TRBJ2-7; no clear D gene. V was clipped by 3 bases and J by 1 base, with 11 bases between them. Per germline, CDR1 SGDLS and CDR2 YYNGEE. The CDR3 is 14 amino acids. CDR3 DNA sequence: TGTGCCAGCAGCGCCACAGATTCATCCTACGAGCAGTACTTC. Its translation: CASSATDSSYEQYF.

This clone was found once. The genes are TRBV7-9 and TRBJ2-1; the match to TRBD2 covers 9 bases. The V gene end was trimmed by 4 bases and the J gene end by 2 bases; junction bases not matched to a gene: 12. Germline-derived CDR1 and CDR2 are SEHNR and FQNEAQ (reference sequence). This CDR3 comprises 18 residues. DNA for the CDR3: TGTGCCAGCAGCTACTCCTCTGGACTAGCGAAGACCTACAATGAGCAGTTCTTC. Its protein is CASSYSSGLAKTYNEQFF.

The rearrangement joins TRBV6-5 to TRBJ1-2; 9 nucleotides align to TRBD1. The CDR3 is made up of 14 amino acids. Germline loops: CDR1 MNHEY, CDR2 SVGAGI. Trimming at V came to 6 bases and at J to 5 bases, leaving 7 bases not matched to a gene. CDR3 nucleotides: TGTGCCAGCAGGGTGACAGGGGGACCGTATGGCTACACCTTC. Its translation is CASRVTGGPYGYTF.